What follows is one T cell receptor beta chain and its context. Its antigen is not identified. The entry originates in a study of T-cell memory formation after mild COVID-19. Findings and caveats of the study: Among contracting clones, CD4+ were mainly CM/EM and CD8+ enriched in EMRA.

V lost 4 bases and J lost 9, with 20 bases in between. The CDR3 covers 15 residues. Per the germline V gene, CDR1 is SNHLY and CDR2 is FYNNEI. From the 5' RACE reads, TCRdb called clonotypes with MiXCR, one entry per CDR3 protein. The profile shows about 350,000 distinct CDR3 sequences, approximately 22% of them singletons. This chain links TRBV2 with TRBJ2-3, with a possible D match to TRBD2 (6 bases). The specimen sequenced was PBMCs or a T cell subset sorted from them (not recorded which). The clonotype was recovered from a man between 18 and 35 years old who had mild COVID-19 (a few samples of this study predate the infection). Cell type and time point are not known. The CDR3 loop reads CASSVAGIPRSTQYF. The CDR3 DNA is TGTGCCAGCAGTGTGGCGGGGATCCCCCGGTCGACGCAGTATTTT.